The 21 T cell receptor beta chains presented below share a single source sample, sequenced in a study of cytomegalovirus exposure and HLA in healthy donors. Vbeta (60) and Jbeta (13) primers were used in the PCR. TCRdb keeps only in-frame clones here, not all; method: immunoSEQ multiplex PCR. The data contain some 80,000 clones, around 78% of them seen just once; the ten biggest clones take up around 1.5%. The sequencing input was PBMCs. Every receptor here comes from a man between 40 and 49 years old in good health and CMV-seronegative.

The chain couples TRBV7-3 to TRBJ1-6; D gene ambiguous. Germline V lookup: CDR1 SGHTA, CDR2 FQGTGA. V was pared by 3 bases and J by 6 bases, with 6 bases between. The CDR3 contains 13 residues. CDR3 sequence: CASSFGVNSPLHF. Written as DNA, the CDR3 is TGTGCCAGCAGCTTCGGAGTTAATTCACCCCTCCACTTT.

The rearrangement joins TRBV6-1 to TRBJ2-7, with D possibly being TRBD1 (6 bases). There are 14 residues in the CDR3. Trimming shortened V by 5 bases and J by 3 bases, and 14 bases separated the two germline ends. In germline, CDR1 is MNHNS, CDR2 SASEGT. The CDR3 sequence: CASSTPGQRYEQYF. The CDR3 DNA sequence: TGTGCCAGCAGTACTCCGGGACAACGCTACGAGCAGTACTTC.

This clone was observed once. The chain joins TRBV9 to TRBJ2-1; a weak D match, TRBD2 (5 bases). CDR3 length: 16 amino acids. V was clipped by 0 bases and J by 5 bases, with 15 bases between them. Germline-derived CDR1 and CDR2 are SGDLS and YYNGEE. The CDR3 nucleotides are TGTGCCAGCAGCGTAGCGGGGAAGGTTCAGGACAATGAGCAGTTCTTC. This sequence encodes CASSVAGKVQDNEQFF.

V usage is TRBV11-2 and J usage is TRBJ2-5; a possible D gene is TRBD2 (6 bases). The length of the CDR3 is 12 residues. Between the trimmed V and J ends, which lost 5 bases and 2 bases, there was a span of 6 bases. Germline lookup yields CDR1 SGHAT and CDR2 FQNNGV. The CDR3 coding sequence is TGTGCCAGCAGCCTAGCGCAAGAGACCCAGTACTTC. Encoded protein: CASSLAQETQYF.

Comment on this clone: The sample has other DNA sequences that encode this CDR3 too. This rearrangement joins TRBV18 to TRBJ1-1; perhaps TRBD1 as D (6 bases). The V end lost 5 bases, the J end lost 1 base, and 8 bases lay between the germline ends. The CDR3 has 13 residues. The germline V gene has CDR1 KGHSH and CDR2 LQKENI. The CDR3 spells CASSLGQNTEAFF. As DNA, the CDR3 is TGTGCCAGCTCATTGGGACAGAACACTGAAGCTTTCTTT.

V is TRBV14 and J is TRBJ2-2; 8 bases are a match to TRBD2. The CDR3 sequence is 17 residues long. Trimming at V came to 0 bases and at J to 6 bases, leaving 9 bases not matched to a gene. CDR1 is SGHDN, CDR2 FVKESK, per germline. CDR3 coding DNA: TGTGCCAGCAGCCAAGATTGGGGGAGCGGGAGTGCCGGGGAGCTGTTTTTT. It encodes CASSQDWGSGSAGELFF.

Only a few counts were recorded for this clone. This rearrangement joins TRBV6-5 to TRBJ2-1, with D perhaps TRBD2 (6 bases). V dropped 5 bases and J dropped 4 bases, with 12 bases sitting between them. Per the germline V gene, CDR1 is MNHEY and CDR2 is SVGAGI. The CDR3 sequence is 14 residues long. CDR3 loop: CASSRRESYNEQFF. For the CDR3, the DNA is TGTGCCAGCAGTCGCCGGGAGTCATACAATGAGCAGTTCTTC.

CDR3 nucleotide sequence: TGTGCCAGTAGTGCCCGGACAGGCGGGTTTACCGAGCAGTACTTC. This translates into CASSARTGGFTEQYF. The J gene is TRBJ2-7, the V gene TRBV19, with 7 bases fitting TRBD1. CDR3 length: 15 amino acids. The V segment lost 5 bases and the J segment 6 bases; nucleotides outside the gene matches: 13. Germline CDR1 and CDR2: LNHDA and SQIVND (reference sequence).

As for this clone: Since no conserved phenylalanine or tryptophan closes the CDR3, a read error is the likely cause. CDR3 bases: TGTGCCAGCAGCCCTGGGACTAACTATGGCTACACCCTC. This sequence encodes CASSPGTNYGYTL. The chain combines TRBV7-8 with TRBJ1-2; D is undetermined. Germline assignment: CDR1 SGHVS and CDR2 FQNEAQ. V lost 5 bases to trimming and J lost 0 bases, with 7 bases between them. CDR3 size: 13 residues.

This clone was seen a handful of times. The chain employs TRBV5-6 and TRBJ1-1; 8 bases fit TRBD1. With 0 bases clipped from V and 5 bases from J, the junction kept 3 bases outside the gene matches. This CDR3 has 14 amino acids. CDR1 is SGHDT, CDR2 YYEEEE, per germline. The CDR3 region has the DNA TGTGCCAGCAGCTTGGTACAGGGGGTGACTGAAGCTTTCTTT. Translating gives CASSLVQGVTEAFF.

The chain links TRBV14 to TRBJ1-1; unclear D gene. Germline lookup yields CDR1 SGHDN and CDR2 FVKESK. The V end lost 1 base, the J end lost 8 bases, and 14 bases lay between the germline ends. The CDR3 has 14 amino acids. The CDR3 protein is CASSQGSARPEAFF. The CDR3 nucleotides are TGTGCCAGCAGCCAAGGAAGCGCGCGGCCAGAAGCTTTCTTT.

The chain uses TRBV5-6 and TRBJ2-3; D remains unclear. In germline, CDR1 is SGHDT, CDR2 YYEEEE. The CDR3 is 14 residues long. Trimming took off 2 bases at V and 0 bases at J, with 7 bases between the two ends. The CDR3 DNA sequence: TGTGCCAGCAGCTTTTTTGTAAGCACAGATACGCAGTATTTT. This gives the protein CASSFFVSTDTQYF.

This chain uses TRBV6-1 with TRBJ2-1, with D unresolved. The CDR3 has 16 amino acids. Germline V CDR1 and CDR2: MNHNS, SASEGT. The ends were cut back, 4 bases at V and 4 bases at J, with 17 bases in the middle. In DNA form, the CDR3 reads TGTGCCAGCAGTGCTTCCACGGGTTTGGGTTACAATGAGCAGTTCTTC. This sequence encodes CASSASTGLGYNEQFF.

The J gene is TRBJ1-1, the V gene TRBV28, with TRBD1 as a possible D gene (5 bases). The ends were cut back, 4 bases at V and 4 bases at J, with 10 bases in the middle. CDR1 and CDR2 (germline): MDHEN, SYDVKM. This CDR3 comprises 13 residues. The DNA of the CDR3 is TGTGCCAGCAGTTCCTCCCAGGGCACTGAAGCTTTCTTT. Translating gives CASSSSQGTEAFF.

This chain links TRBV2 with TRBJ1-1; D might be TRBD1 (5 bases). V shed 1 base and J shed 7 bases, with 13 bases lying between them. The germline gives CDR1 SNHLY, CDR2 FYNNEI. CDR3 length: 14 residues. CDR3 sequence: CASSEDQGSGEAFF. The CDR3 nucleotides read TGTGCCAGCAGTGAAGACCAGGGTTCGGGTGAAGCTTTCTTT.

The chain combines TRBV2 with TRBJ2-3; unclear D gene. Trimming removed 4 bases from V and 0 bases from J, with 11 bases in between. Germline V gene lookup returns CDR1 SNHLY and CDR2 FYNNEI. The CDR3 spans 15 residues. The CDR3 loop is CASSGVLESTDTQYF. The DNA for the CDR3 is TGTGCCAGCAGTGGTGTGCTAGAAAGCACAGATACGCAGTATTTT.

The chain joins TRBV4-1 to TRBJ2-7; 10 nucleotides align to TRBD2. The junction had 4 bases not matched to a gene; V was cut back by 1 base and J by 4 bases. Germline V lookup: CDR1 MGHRA, CDR2 YSYEKL. The CDR3 is 15 amino acids. The CDR3 spells CASSQGFSGRYEQYF. Here the CDR3 DNA reads TGCGCCAGCAGCCAAGGATTTAGCGGGAGGTACGAGCAGTACTTC.

In this sample, this clone turned up a few times. This CDR3 is CASSPGTSGLGLRTQYF. The CDR3 nucleotides are TGTGCCAGTAGCCCCGGGACTAGCGGCCTGGGTCTGCGTACGCAGTATTTT. The chain employs TRBV19 and TRBJ2-3; TRBD2 matches at 11 bases. The germline V gene has CDR1 LNHDA and CDR2 SQIVND (reference sequence). The CDR3 has 17 residues. The V segment lost 6 bases and the J segment 8 bases; nucleotides outside the gene matches: 16.

V and J are TRBV19 and TRBJ1-1, with D possibly TRBD1 on 5 matching bases. Germline assignment: CDR1 LNHDA and CDR2 SQIVND (reference sequence). The CDR3 extends over 13 amino acids. Trimming cost V 7 bases and J 0 bases, with 9 bases left between them. For the CDR3, the DNA is TGTGCCAGTACAGGGCGATTGAACACTGAAGCTTTCTTT. It is translated as CASTGRLNTEAFF.

This chain uses TRBV28 with TRBJ2-7; possibly TRBD1 for D (7 bases). Per the germline V gene, CDR1 is MDHEN and CDR2 is SYDVKM. The CDR3 contains 14 residues. The germline V and J ends were trimmed by 5 bases and 2 bases, with 13 bases remaining between them. CDR3 in DNA: TGTGCCAGCAGTCCCGGGGGACAGACCTACGAGCAGTACTTC. This sequence encodes CASSPGGQTYEQYF. The full variable domain, its missing parts supplied by reference TRBV28 and TRBJ2-7, is DVKVTQSSRYLVKRTGEKVFLECVQDMDHENMFWYRQDPGLGLRLIYFSYDVKMKEKGDIPEGYSVSREKKERFSLILESASTNQTSMYLCASSPGGQTYEQYFGPGTRLTVT.

The chain uses TRBV6-6 and TRBJ1-5, with 9 bases fitting TRBD1. The CDR3 consists of 14 residues. Per the germline V gene, CDR1 is MNHNY and CDR2 is SVGAGI (reference sequence). Losses at the gene ends were 6 bases for V and 8 bases for J; bases not matched to a gene: 8. DNA of the CDR3: TGTGCCAGCAGCGGAACAGGGGGCGCCGAGCCCCAGCATTTT. As protein: CASSGTGGAEPQHF.